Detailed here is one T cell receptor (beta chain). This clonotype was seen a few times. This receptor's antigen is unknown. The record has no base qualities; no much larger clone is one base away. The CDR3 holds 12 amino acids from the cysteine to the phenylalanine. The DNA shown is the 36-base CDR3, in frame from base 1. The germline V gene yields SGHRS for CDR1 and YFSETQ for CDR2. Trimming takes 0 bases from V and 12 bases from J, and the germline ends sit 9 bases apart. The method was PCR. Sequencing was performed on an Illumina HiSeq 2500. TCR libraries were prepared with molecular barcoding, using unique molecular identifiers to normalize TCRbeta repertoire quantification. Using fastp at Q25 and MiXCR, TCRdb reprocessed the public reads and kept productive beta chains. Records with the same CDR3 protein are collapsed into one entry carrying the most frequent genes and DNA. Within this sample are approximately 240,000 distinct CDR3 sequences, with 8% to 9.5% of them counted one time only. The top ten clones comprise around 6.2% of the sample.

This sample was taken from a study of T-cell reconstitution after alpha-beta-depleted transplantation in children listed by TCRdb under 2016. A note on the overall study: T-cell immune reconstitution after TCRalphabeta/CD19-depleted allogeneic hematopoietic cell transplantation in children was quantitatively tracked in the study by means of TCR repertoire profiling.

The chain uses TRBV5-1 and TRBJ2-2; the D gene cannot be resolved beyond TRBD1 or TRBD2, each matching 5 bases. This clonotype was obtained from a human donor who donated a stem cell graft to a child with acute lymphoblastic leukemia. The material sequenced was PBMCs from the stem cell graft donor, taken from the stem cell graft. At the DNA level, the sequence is TGCGCCAGCAGCTTGGAGGGGAGACAGCTGTTTTTT. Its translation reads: CASSLEGRQLFF.